These 8 T cell receptor beta chains share one sample of origin, sequenced in a study of blood T cell repertoires in COVID-19. TCRdb keeps only in-frame clones here, not all; method: immunoSEQ multiplex PCR. This repertoire shows 310,000 or so clones, around 84% found once; its top ten account for 8.5% to 12%. Material: PBMCs or T cells enriched from blood (not recorded which). The receptors shown here come from a young woman who had recovered from COVID-19.

The chain recombines TRBV19 with TRBJ1-1; 11 bases agree with TRBD1. The CDR3 runs 15 residues. V lost 7 bases and J lost 4; bases outside the gene matches: 8. CDR1 and CDR2 (germline): LNHDA, SQIVND (reference sequence). In nucleotides, the CDR3 is TGTGCCAGTAATATCAGGGGACAGGGGGTCACTGAAGCTTTCTTT. This translates into CASNIRGQGVTEAFF.

The chain is built from TRBV18 and TRBJ2-7; D is possibly TRBD1 (6 bases). Germline V gene data show CDR1 as KGHSH and CDR2 as LQKENI. There are 16 residues in the CDR3. V lost 4 bases, J lost 0 bases, and 16 bases lay in between. The CDR3 DNA sequence: TGTGCCAGCTCACGATACGGGACACAATACTCCTACGAGCAGTACTTC. Protein product: CASSRYGTQYSYEQYF. Looking up the rest from reference TRBV18 and TRBJ2-7 gives the full variable domain: NAGVMQNPRHLVRRRGQEARLRCSPMKGHSHVYWYRQLPEEGLKFMVYLQKENIIDESGMPKERFSAEFPKEGPSILRIQQVVRGDSAAYFCASSRYGTQYSYEQYFGPGTRLTVT.

V and J are TRBV29-1 and TRBJ2-1, with 9 bases matching TRBD2. The CDR3 runs to 19 residues. CDR1 SQVTM and CDR2 ANQGSEA come from the germline V gene. Trimming removed 1 base from V and 7 bases from J; junction bases left unmatched: 20. The CDR3 coding sequence is TGCAGCGTTGAAGGGGTAGCGGGAGCCAAACCTCCTCTAGGGAATGAGCAGTTCTTC. Translating gives CSVEGVAGAKPPLGNEQFF.

The V call is TRBV14, the J call TRBJ1-1; perhaps TRBD1 as D (5 bases). This CDR3 contains 16 residues. Germline values: CDR1 SGHDN, CDR2 FVKESK. The V end was cut by 2 bases, the J end by 5 bases, with 18 bases between. The CDR3 loop reads CASSQSGTLLWTEAFF. The DNA of the CDR3 is TGTGCCAGCAGCCAAAGCGGGACCCTGCTTTGGACTGAAGCTTTCTTT.

J is TRBJ2-7 and V is TRBV2; D uncertain. V lost 3 bases, J lost 4 bases, and 10 bases lay in between. CDR3 length equals 13 residues. CDR1 is SNHLY and CDR2 is FYNNEI in the germline V gene. The CDR3 DNA reads TGTGCCAGCAGTGAGCCCAGGTTGTACGAGCAGTACTTC. This encodes CASSEPRLYEQYF.

The chain has TRBV5-5 and TRBJ1-5, with D unclear. Germline V lookup: CDR1 SGHKS, CDR2 YYEKEE (reference sequence). The CDR3 covers 14 residues. V lost 8 bases and J lost 3, with 15 bases in between. Here the CDR3 DNA reads TGTGCCAGTTCCCTCGGGAGAGACAATCAGCCCCAGCATTTT. It encodes CASSLGRDNQPQHF.

The gene calls are TRBV27 and TRBJ2-1; 12 bases agree with TRBD2. Germline V CDR1 and CDR2: MNHEY, SMNVEV (reference sequence). This CDR3 contains 19 residues. Unmatched junction bases numbered 9, after V lost 3 bases and J lost 0 bases. This CDR3 reads CASSFLGLAGVSSYNEQFF. CDR3 in DNA: TGTGCCAGCAGTTTCTTGGGACTAGCGGGTGTGAGCTCCTACAATGAGCAGTTCTTC.

The chain's CDR3 is CATMAEGGNYNSPLHF. As DNA, the CDR3 is TGTGCCACAATGGCCGAGGGCGGCAACTATAATTCACCCCTCCACTTT. The chain links TRBV10-3 to TRBJ1-6; D gene ambiguous. The germline V gene encodes CDR1 ENHRY and CDR2 SYGVKD. This CDR3 has 16 amino acids. V was pared by 10 bases and J by 3 bases, with 19 bases between.